Included here is one TCR beta chain sequence, with context. V dropped 2 bases and J dropped 3 bases, with 14 bases sitting between them. The CDR3 runs to 15 residues. Looked up from germline, CDR1 is MNHNS and CDR2 is SASEGT. The source of the sample is a study of blood T cell repertoires in COVID-19. The wider study: Collection of acute and convalescent COVID-19 samples took place in the United States, Italy and Spain. PBMCs, B-cell-depleted T cells, or T cells were the source of the cDNA or gDNA that made up the material.

In the original analysis: Using reference gene primer amplification, nucleated cell counts were estimated. Produced via immunoSEQ multiplex PCR; TCRdb's table is partial and in-frame only. The DNA gave D and trimming, while V, J and clone size come from that table. The top ten clones hold more than 5.5% of a sample with some 100,000 clones, nearly 90% of them seen once. The chain has TRBV6-1 and TRBJ2-7; TRBD1 might be the D (7 bases). The receptor was derived from an older woman with acute or convalescent COVID-19. Source material: peripheral blood. The DNA for the CDR3 is TGTGCCAGCAGTGAACGGCAGGGGGGACTCTACGAGCAGTACTTC. It codes for CASSERQGGLYEQYF.